The rows below give T cell receptor beta chains drawn from one sample of a study of PD-L1 blockade in urothelial cancer. Measured with immunoSEQ multiplex PCR; TCRdb has only the in-frame clones, and not every one. Among tens of thousands of clones listed, roughly 80% were seen once. The sequences come from PBMCs, collected around atezolizumab (anti-PD-L1) treatment. Source of these receptors: a man aged 40-55 years with urothelial cancer. The CDR3 runs from the conserved cysteine through the conserved F or W. D genes are given only for firm matches. Expanded clones get a size class; other rows say once, few or many, or leave the size out.

J | V | D | size | DNA | CDR3
TRBJ1-1 | TRBV7-8 | TRBD1 | many | TGTGCCAGCAGCCTAAGTGGGACAGGGGGTCAAACTTTCTTT | CASSLSGTGGQTFF
TRBJ2-7 | TRBV7-2 | TRBD2 | NA | TGTGCCAGCAGCTTATCTGCTAGCGGGACGGGCTCCTACGAGCAGTACTTC | CASSLSASGTGSYEQYF
TRBJ2-6 | TRBV7-3 | NA | once | TGTGCCAGCAGCGCTACTAGATCTGGGGCCAACGTCCTGACTTTC | CASSATRSGANVLTF
TRBJ1-4 | TRBV6-1 | NA | NA | TGTGCCAGCAGTAGACTTCCAAAAGGAGATGAAAAACTGTTTTTT | CASSRLPKGDEKLFF
TRBJ2-3 | TRBV18 | TRBD2 | NA | TGTGCCAGCTCATTCCACGAGACCGGGACTAGCGTATTTAGCACAGATACGCAGTATTTT | CASSFHETGTSVFSTDTQYF
TRBJ1-1 | TRBV7-9 | NA | NA | TGTGCCAGCAGCTTATTACTCGGACAGATGAACACTGAAGCTTTCTTT | CASSLLLGQMNTEAFF
TRBJ2-2 | TRBV10-1 | NA | many | TGCGCCAGCAGAGGGGTTGACGGGGAGCTGTTTTTT | CASRGVDGELFF
TRBJ2-4 | TRBV28 | NA | NA | TGTGCCAGCAGCCAATCCTGGGAGGGGGAACACATTCAGTACTTC | CASSQSWEGEHIQYF
TRBJ2-1 | TRBV27 | NA | NA | TGTGCCAGCAGTCCTCACGGTTTCACGACAGGCGACCGAAATGAGCAGTTCTTC | CASSPHGFTTGDRNEQFF
TRBJ2-1 | TRBV5-1 | TRBD1 | NA | TGCGCCAGCAGCGTCCGGGACAGGGATAACGGTGAGCAGTTCTTC | CASSVRDRDNGEQFF
TRBJ1-4 | TRBV25-1 | TRBD1 | NA | TGTGCCAGCAGTGATGGACAGGGCTTTAATGAAAAACTGTTTTTT | CASSDGQGFNEKLFF
TRBJ2-3 | TRBV4-2 | TRBD2 | NA | TGTGCCAGCAGCCAAGAGGTGGGAGGGTTTGGAGATACGCAGTATTTT | CASSQEVGGFGDTQYF
TRBJ2-7 | TRBV6-5 | NA | NA | TGTGCCAGCAGCCGATCCCCAGCCTACGAGCAGTACTTC | CASSRSPAYEQYF
TRBJ2-7 | TRBV19 | TRBD2 | NA | TGTGCCAGTAGTAGCGGGACTAGCGGCTACGAGCAGTACTTC | CASSSGTSGYEQYF
TRBJ2-4 | TRBV6-1 | TRBD2 | NA | TGTGCCAGCAGGGGACTAGCGGGAGGGCCGTACATTCAGTACTTC | CASRGLAGGPYIQYF
TRBJ1-1 | TRBV5-1 | TRBD1 | NA | TGCGCCAGCAGCCCGGGACAGACCATGAACACTGAAGCTTTCTTT | CASSPGQTMNTEAFF
TRBJ2-1 | TRBV5-1 | NA | once | TGCGCCAGCAGCTTCGGGAGTTTTCAGTTCTTC | CASSFGSFQFF
TRBJ1-1 | TRBV5-4 | NA | NA | TGTGCCAGCAGCCCGGATGTACAGGGCCGACTGGGCACTGAAGCTTTCTTT | CASSPDVQGRLGTEAFF